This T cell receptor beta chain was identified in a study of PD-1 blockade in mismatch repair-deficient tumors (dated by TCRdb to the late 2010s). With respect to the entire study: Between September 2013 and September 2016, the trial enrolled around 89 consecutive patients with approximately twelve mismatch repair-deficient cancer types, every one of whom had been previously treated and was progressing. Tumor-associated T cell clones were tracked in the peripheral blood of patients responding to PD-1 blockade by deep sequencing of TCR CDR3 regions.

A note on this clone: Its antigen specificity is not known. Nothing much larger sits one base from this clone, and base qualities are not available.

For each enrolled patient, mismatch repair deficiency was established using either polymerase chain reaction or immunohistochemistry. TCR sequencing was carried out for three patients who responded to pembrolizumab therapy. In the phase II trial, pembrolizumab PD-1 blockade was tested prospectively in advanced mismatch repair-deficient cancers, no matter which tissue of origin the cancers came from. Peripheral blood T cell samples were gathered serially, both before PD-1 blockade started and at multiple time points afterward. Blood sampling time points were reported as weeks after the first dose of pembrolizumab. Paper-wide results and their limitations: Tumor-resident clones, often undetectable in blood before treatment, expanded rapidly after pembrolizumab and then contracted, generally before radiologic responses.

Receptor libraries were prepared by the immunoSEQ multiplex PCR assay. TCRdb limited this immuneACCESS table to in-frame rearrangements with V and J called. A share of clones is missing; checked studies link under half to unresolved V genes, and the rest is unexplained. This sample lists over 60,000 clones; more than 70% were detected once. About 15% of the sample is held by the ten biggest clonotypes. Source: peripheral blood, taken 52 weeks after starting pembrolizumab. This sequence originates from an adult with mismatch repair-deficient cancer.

The sequenced DNA is TGTGCCAGCAGGGAGGGGAGGCTACCGGCGGATACGCAGTATTTT. Translated, it gives CASREGRLPADTQYF. This receptor chain uses TRBV28 and TRBJ2-3; the D region possibly corresponds to TRBD2 (6 bases align). V is clipped by 6 bases and J by 6 bases, and the sequence between their germline boundaries is 19 bases long. Spanning cysteine to phenylalanine, the CDR3 consists of 15 amino acids. Only the CDR3 portion is preserved as DNA: 45 bases, with reading frame beginning at the first base. Sequences MDHEN (CDR1) and SYDVKM (CDR2) are obtained from the germline V gene.